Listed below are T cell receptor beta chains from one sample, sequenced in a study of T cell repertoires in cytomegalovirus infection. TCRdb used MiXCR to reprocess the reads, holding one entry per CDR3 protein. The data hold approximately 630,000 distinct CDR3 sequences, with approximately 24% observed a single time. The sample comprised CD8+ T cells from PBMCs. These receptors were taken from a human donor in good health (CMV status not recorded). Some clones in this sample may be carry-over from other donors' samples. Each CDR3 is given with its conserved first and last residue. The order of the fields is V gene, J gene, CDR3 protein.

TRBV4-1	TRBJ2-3	CASSLPAGARDTQYF
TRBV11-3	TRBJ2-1	CASSPGTSIYNEQFF
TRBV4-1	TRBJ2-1	CASSQRGGGSYNEQFF
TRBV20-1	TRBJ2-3	CSARGRRVTDTQYF
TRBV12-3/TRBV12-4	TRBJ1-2	CASSLTFYGYTF
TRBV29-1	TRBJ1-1	CSVGEGSYTEAFF
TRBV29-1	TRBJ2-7	CSVPGGFHEQYF
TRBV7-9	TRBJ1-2	CASSQDREGGYTF
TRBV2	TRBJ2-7	CASSGTDSTYEQYF
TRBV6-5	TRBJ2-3	CASSYSQRGGTDTQYF
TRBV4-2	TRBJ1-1	CASSQALTDSMNTEAFF
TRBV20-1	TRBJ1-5	CSAGTLRTQRF
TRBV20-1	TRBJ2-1	CSASEGLAVISAYNEQFF
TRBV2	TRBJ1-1	CASLLGTEAFF
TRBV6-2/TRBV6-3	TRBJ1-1	CASARRGNTEAFF
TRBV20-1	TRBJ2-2	CSARLRGIGELFF
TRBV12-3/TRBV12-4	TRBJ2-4	CASSAGRFIQYF
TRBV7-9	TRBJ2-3	CTSSSQEGALTDTQYF
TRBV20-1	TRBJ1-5	CSARGEPWQPQHF
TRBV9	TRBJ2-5	CASSEGGGLQETQYF
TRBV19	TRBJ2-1	CASSPTWRANNEQFF
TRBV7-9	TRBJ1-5	CASSFAGGNQPQHF
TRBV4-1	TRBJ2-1	CASTTAGGDNEQFF
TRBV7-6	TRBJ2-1	CASSNSGGSYNEQFF
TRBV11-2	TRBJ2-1	CASSSDVTTYNEQFF
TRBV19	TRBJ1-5	CASRPEQGWQPQHF
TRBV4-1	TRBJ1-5	CASSQDEGGYSNQPQHF
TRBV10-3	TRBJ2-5	CAISGDRGNSRETQYF
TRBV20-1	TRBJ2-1	CGARDANAYNEQFF
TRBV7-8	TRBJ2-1	CASSATGFGTYNEQFF
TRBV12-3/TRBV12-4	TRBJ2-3	CASSFGTQYF
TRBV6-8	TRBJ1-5	CARNGRQGSNQPQHF
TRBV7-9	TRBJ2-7	CASSSRDSPYEQYF
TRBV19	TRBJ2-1	CATRSRGSYNEQFF
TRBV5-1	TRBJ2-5	CASNLEVLAEETQYF
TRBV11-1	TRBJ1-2	CASSSIPRRGGDGYTF
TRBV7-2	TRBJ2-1	CASSLYPNEQFF
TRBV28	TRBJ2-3	CASSFPSGGPDTQYF
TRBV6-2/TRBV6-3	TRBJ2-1	CASSLAGALVEQFF
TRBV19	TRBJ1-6	CASSPDEYYNSPLHF
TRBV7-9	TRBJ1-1	CASSSLNADRNTEAFF
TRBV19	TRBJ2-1	CASNPGDYNEQFF
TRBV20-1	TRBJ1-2	CSAIELKGTGLYGYTF
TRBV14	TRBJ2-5	CASSQGHRKQETQYF
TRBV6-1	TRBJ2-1	CASDSRGILNEQFF
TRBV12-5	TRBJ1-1	CASGLGYKNTEAFF
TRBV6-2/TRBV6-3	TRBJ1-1	CASSYLIMNTEAFF
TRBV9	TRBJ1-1	CASSPRPGQNTEAFF
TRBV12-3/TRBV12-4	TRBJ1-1	CASSRGAGGEAFF
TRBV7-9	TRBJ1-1	CASSLTGAMNTEAFF
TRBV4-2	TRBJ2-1	CASSQDGGSQYNEQFF
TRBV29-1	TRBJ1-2	CSVKQGGDYGYTF